This entry features one TCR beta chain sequence. The antigen is unknown. This table comes from immunoSEQ multiplex PCR, and its TCRdb copy is limited to in-frame clones, with some not included. The repertoire includes 50,000 to 65,000 clones, around 92% of them detected once, and roughly an eighth sits in the top ten. The trim removed 3 bases at V and 5 bases at J, leaving 6 bases unmatched. Germline CDR1 is SGHNT and CDR2 is YYREEE (reference sequence). The length of the CDR3 is 14 residues. These data are taken from a study of OX40 agonist ivuxolimab in advanced cancers. Overall study: The dose-escalation cohort had hepatocellular carcinoma, melanoma, renal cell or head and neck cancer. A partial response was reached by three patients: one with hepatocellular carcinoma and two with cutaneous melanoma.

Whole-study results and caveats: Expansion of clones was among the lowest in partial responders at 0.1-3.0 mg/kg. The authors did not determine the antigen specificity of the expanded peripheral T cells.

This chain joins TRBV5-4 and TRBJ1-1; 8 positions match TRBD1. Sequencing used CD4+ or CD8+ T cells sorted from blood, obtained in a trial of the OX40 agonist ivuxolimab. This TCR derives from an adult with an advanced solid tumor such as melanoma, head and neck, liver or kidney cancer. The CDR3 sequence is CASSSTGVGTEAFF. Written as DNA, the CDR3 is TGTGCCAGCAGCTCGACAGGGGTGGGGACTGAAGCTTTCTTT.